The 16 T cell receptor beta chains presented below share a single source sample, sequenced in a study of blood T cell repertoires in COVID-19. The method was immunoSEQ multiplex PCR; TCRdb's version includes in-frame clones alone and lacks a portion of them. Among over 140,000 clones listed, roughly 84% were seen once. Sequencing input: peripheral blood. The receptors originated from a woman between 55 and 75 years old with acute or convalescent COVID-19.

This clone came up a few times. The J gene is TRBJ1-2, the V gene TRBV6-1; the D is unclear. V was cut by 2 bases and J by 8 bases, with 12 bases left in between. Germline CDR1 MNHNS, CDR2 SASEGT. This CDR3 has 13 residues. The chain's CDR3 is CASSESGGAGYTF. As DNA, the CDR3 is TGTGCCAGCAGTGAATCTGGAGGAGCCGGCTACACCTTC.

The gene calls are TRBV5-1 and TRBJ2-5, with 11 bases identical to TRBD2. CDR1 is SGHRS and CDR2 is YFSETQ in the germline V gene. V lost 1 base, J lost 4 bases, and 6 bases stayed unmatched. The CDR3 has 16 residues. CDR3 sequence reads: CASSLPLAGVGETQYF. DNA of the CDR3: TGCGCCAGCAGCTTGCCACTAGCGGGAGTGGGAGAGACCCAGTACTTC.

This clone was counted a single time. The CDR3, as DNA: TGTGCCAGCAGTTTCGCAGGCTCAGAGACCCAGTACTTC. Protein product: CASSFAGSETQYF. This sequence joins TRBV28 and TRBJ2-5; D gene uncertain. The CDR3 is 13 amino acids. V lost 3 bases and J lost 4, with 9 bases in between. Germline CDR1 is MDHEN and CDR2 is SYDVKM.

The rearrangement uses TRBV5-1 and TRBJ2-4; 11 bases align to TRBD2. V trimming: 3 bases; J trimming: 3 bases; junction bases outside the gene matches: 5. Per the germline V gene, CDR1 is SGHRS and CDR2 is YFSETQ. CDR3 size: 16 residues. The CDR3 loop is CASSSLTSGDKNIQYF. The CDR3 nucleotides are TGCGCCAGCAGCTCGTTGACTAGCGGGGACAAAAACATTCAGTACTTC.

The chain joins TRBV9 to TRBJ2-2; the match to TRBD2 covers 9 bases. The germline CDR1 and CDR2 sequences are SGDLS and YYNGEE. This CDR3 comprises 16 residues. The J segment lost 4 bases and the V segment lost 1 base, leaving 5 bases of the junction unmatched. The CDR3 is CASSVLAGMGTGELFF. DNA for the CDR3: TGTGCCAGCAGCGTACTAGCGGGAATGGGCACCGGGGAGCTGTTTTTT.

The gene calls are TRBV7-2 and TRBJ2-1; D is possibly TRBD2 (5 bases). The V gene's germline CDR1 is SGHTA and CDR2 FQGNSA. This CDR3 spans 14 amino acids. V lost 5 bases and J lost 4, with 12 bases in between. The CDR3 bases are TGTGCCAGCAGCCCATTCGGGAATTACAATGAGCAGTTCTTC. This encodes CASSPFGNYNEQFF.

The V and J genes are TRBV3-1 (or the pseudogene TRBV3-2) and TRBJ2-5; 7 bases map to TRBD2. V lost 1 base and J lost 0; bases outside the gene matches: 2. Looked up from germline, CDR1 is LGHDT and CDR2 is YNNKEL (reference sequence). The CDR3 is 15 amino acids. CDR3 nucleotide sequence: TGTGCCAGCAGCCAAGGGGGGGGGAACCAAGAGACCCAGTACTTC. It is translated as CASSQGGGNQETQYF.

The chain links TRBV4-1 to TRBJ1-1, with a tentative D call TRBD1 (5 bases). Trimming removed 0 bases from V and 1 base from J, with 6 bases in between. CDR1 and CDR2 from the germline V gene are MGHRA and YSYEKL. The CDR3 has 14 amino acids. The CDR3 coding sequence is TGCGCCAGCAGCCAAGAGGGGGGGAACACTGAAGCTTTCTTT. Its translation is CASSQEGGNTEAFF.

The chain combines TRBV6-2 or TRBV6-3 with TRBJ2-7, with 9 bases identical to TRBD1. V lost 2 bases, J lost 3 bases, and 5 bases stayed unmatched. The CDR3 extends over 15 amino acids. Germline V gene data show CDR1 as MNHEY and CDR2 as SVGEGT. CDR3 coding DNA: TGTGCCAGCAGTTACCGGGGACAGGGTGGCTACGAGCAGTACTTC. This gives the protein CASSYRGQGGYEQYF.

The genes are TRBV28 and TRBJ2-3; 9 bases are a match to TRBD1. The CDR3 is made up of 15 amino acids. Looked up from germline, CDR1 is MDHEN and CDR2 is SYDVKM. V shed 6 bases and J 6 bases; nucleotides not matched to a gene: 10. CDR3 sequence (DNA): TGTGCCAGCAGGCCCGGGGGGACAGGGATGGATACGCAGTATTTT. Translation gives CASRPGGTGMDTQYF.

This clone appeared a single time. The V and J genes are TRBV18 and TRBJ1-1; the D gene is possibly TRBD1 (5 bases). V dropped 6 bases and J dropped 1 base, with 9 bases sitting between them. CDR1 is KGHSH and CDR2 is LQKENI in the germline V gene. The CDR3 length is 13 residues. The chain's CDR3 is CASSFGGNTEAFF. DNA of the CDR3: TGTGCCAGCTCGTTCGGGGGGAACACTGAAGCTTTCTTT.

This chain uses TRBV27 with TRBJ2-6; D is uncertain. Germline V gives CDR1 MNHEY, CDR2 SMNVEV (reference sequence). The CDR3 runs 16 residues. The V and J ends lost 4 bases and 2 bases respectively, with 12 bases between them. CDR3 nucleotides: TGTGCCAGCAGTTCCAGATTGGTGGCTGGGGCCAACGTCCTGACTTTC. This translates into CASSSRLVAGANVLTF.

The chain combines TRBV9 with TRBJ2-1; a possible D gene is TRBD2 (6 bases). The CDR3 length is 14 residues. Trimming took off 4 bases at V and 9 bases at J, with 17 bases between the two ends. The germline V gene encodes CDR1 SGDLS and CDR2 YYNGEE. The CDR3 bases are TGTGCCAGCAGCAACCGACTAGTGTTGGGTGAGCAGTTCTTC. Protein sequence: CASSNRLVLGEQFF. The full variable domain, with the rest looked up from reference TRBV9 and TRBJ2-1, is DSGVTQTPKHLITATGQRVTLRCSPRSGDLSVYWYQQSLDQGLQFLIQYYNGEERAKGNILERFSAQQFPDLHSELNLSSLELGDSALYFCASSNRLVLGEQFFGPGTRLTVL.

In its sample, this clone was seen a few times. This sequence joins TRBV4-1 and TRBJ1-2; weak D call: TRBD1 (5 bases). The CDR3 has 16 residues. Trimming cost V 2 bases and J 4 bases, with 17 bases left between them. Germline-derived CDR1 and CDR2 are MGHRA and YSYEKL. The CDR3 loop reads CASSQPEAGRSYGYTF. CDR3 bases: TGCGCCAGCAGCCAACCCGAGGCGGGACGAAGCTATGGCTACACCTTC.

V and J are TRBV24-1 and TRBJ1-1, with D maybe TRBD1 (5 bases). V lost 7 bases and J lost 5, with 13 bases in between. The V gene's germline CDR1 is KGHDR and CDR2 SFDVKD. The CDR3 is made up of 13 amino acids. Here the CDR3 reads CATREVGGTEAFF. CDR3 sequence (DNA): TGTGCCACCAGGGAAGTGGGGGGGACTGAAGCTTTCTTT.

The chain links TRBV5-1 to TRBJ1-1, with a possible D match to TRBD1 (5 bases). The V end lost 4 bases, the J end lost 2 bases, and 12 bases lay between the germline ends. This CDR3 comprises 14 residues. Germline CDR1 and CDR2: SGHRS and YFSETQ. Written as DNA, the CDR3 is TGCGCCAGCAGCGGCGAAGGGGTAAACACTGAAGCTTTCTTT. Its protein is CASSGEGVNTEAFF.